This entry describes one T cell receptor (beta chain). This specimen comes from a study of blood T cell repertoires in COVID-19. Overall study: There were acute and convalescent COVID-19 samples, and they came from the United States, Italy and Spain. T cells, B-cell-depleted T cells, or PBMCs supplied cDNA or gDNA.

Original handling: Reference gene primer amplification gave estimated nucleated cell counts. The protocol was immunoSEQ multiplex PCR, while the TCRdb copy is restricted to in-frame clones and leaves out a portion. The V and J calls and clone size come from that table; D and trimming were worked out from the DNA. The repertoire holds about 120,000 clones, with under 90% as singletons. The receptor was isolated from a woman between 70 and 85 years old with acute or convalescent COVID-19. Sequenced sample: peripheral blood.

The CDR3, as DNA: TGTGCCAGTAACAGGGAATCTGGGACTGAAGCTTTCTTT. This encodes CASNRESGTEAFF. The chain combines TRBV2 with TRBJ1-1; D may be TRBD1 (6 bases). The CDR3 has 13 amino acids. V lost 9 bases, J lost 5 bases, and 16 bases lay in between. Per germline, CDR1 SNHLY and CDR2 FYNNEI.